The T cell receptor (beta chain) under discussion was sequenced for a study of chemoradiotherapy in HPV16-positive cancers. The CDR3 loop spans 14 amino acids. Germline lookup yields CDR1 LNHDA and CDR2 SQIVND (reference sequence). Deletions cut 3 bases from V and 8 bases from J, with 14 bases between. This table comes from immunoSEQ multiplex PCR, and its TCRdb copy is limited to in-frame clones, with some not included. Seen here are about 1,300 clones, about 90% observed once, and the top ten hold 5% to 6.5%. The chain uses TRBV19 and TRBJ2-1, with D perhaps TRBD2 (6 bases). The source of this sequence is a human donor with HPV-associated anogenital cancer. Here the sequenced sample was tumor tissue, taken from a patient who underwent chemoradiotherapy. CDR3 nucleotide sequence: TGTGCCAGTAGTATGGTGGGGAGGCTAGATGAGCAGTTCTTC. Protein sequence: CASSMVGRLDEQFF.